The following is a T cell receptor (beta chain) sequence with its context. Its antigen is as yet unknown. Clones were read by immunoSEQ multiplex PCR, and TCRdb kept only the in-frame ones, dropping some. The profile shows roughly 70,000 clones, roughly four fifths of them singletons. CDR1 and CDR2 (germline): SGHRS, YFSETQ. The CDR3 length is 13 residues. V was pared by 0 bases and J by 6 bases, with 9 bases between. The data were taken from a study of OX40 agonist ivuxolimab in advanced cancers. The wider study: Subjects had a mean age of around 60 years, with a range of roughly 20 to 79; 82.7% were male. Study-wide results and caveats: Expanded clones tended on average to be more numerous among CD8+ T cells than CD4+.

Material: CD4+ or CD8+ T cells sorted from blood, obtained in a trial of the OX40 agonist ivuxolimab. This sequence originates from an adult with an advanced solid tumor such as melanoma, head and neck, liver or kidney cancer. This rearrangement joins TRBV5-1 to TRBJ1-2; D unclear. The DNA of the CDR3 is TGCGCCAGCAGCTTGGCCAGGCGGGATGGCTACACCTTC. As protein: CASSLARRDGYTF.